The source of this T cell receptor (beta chain) is a study of CD8 T cells in ankylosing spondylitis. TCRdb passed the 5' RACE reads through MiXCR, listing each CDR3 protein once. Of fewer than 750,000 distinct CDR3 sequences listed, 15% to 20% were seen once; the top ten hold about 19%. The junction had 9 bases not matched to a gene; V was cut back by 6 bases and J by 2 bases. The CDR3 consists of 16 residues. Germline assignment: CDR1 ENHRY and CDR2 SYGVKD. Notes on the study in general: Seemingly distinctive of ankylosing spondylitis blood was a TCR beta motif formed by eight highly homologous variants.

Of note for this clonotype: The antigen is undetermined.

This receptor was taken from a male donor with ankylosing spondylitis. Source material: blood, either unsorted or a sorted T cell fraction (not recorded which). J is TRBJ2-3 and V is TRBV10-3, with 9 bases identical to TRBD1. CDR3 nucleotide sequence: TGTGCCATCAGCCTCACAGGGGGCCCTTCCACAGATACGCAGTATTTT. This sequence encodes CAISLTGGPSTDTQYF.